Below are 25 T cell receptor beta chains sequenced from a single sample in a study of blood T cell repertoires in COVID-19. Generated by immunoSEQ multiplex PCR, the TCRdb table keeps only in-frame clones and is missing some. The sample holds around 220,000 clones, approximately 86% seen once. Sequencing was carried out using peripheral blood. These receptors were taken from a woman aged 50 to 60 with COVID-19, enrolled during active disease.

This sequence joins TRBV24-1 and TRBJ2-3, with 8 nucleotides matching TRBD1. J was trimmed by 2 bases and V by 3 bases; bases with no gene match: 3. The CDR3 totals 15 residues. Germline CDR1 KGHDR, CDR2 SFDVKD. The CDR3, as DNA: TGTGCCACCAGTGATAACAGGGGGGTCACAGATACGCAGTATTTT. Translated: CATSDNRGVTDTQYF.

V gene TRBV10-3 combines with J gene TRBJ2-5, with a possible D match to TRBD2 (5 bases). Trimming removed 4 bases from V and 0 bases from J, with 9 bases in between. CDR1 and CDR2 (germline): ENHRY, SYGVKD. The CDR3 sequence is 14 residues long. The CDR3 region has the DNA TGTGCCATCAGTGGAGCGGACTACCAAGAGACCCAGTACTTC. This sequence encodes CAISGADYQETQYF.

This clone has a single count. The V and J genes are TRBV15 and TRBJ2-3; 9 bases map to TRBD1. The CDR3 consists of 16 residues. The germline V gene encodes CDR1 LNHNV and CDR2 YYDKDF (reference sequence). V lost 4 bases, J lost 2 bases, and 7 bases stayed unmatched. The CDR3 DNA follows: TGTGCCACCAGCATCCCGGGACAGGGTTTCACAGATACGCAGTATTTT. It encodes CATSIPGQGFTDTQYF. Together with reference TRBV15 and TRBJ2-3, the CDR3 gives the full variable domain: DAMVIQNPRYQVTQFGKPVTLSCSQTLNHNVMYWYQQKSSQAPKLLFHYYDKDFNNEADTPDNFQSRRPNTSFCFLDIRSPGLGDTAMYLCATSIPGQGFTDTQYFGPGTRLTVL.

The chain carries TRBV9 and TRBJ2-1, with 11 positions matching TRBD2. The ends lost 3 bases at V and 8 bases at J; junction bases unmatched: 7. Germline loops: CDR1 SGDLS, CDR2 YYNGEE. The CDR3 has 15 amino acids. The DNA of the CDR3 is TGTGCCAGCAGCGCTTATAGCGGGGGGGTCGATGAGCAGTTCTTC. It yields the protein CASSAYSGGVDEQFF.

Only one count was recorded for this clone. The V call is TRBV19, the J call TRBJ1-6, with D maybe TRBD1 (5 bases). The CDR3 covers 13 residues. Germline assignment: CDR1 LNHDA and CDR2 SQIVND (reference sequence). The germline V and J ends were trimmed by 5 bases and 7 bases, with 9 bases remaining between them. This chain's CDR3 is CASSRQGNSPLHF. As DNA, the CDR3 is TGTGCCAGTAGTCGGCAGGGCAATTCACCCCTCCACTTT.

The rearrangement links TRBV19 to TRBJ2-1, with 12 bases lining up with TRBD1. The CDR3 length is 13 residues. With 8 bases clipped from V and 9 bases from J, the junction kept 5 bases outside the gene matches. Germline-derived CDR1 and CDR2 are LNHDA and SQIVND (reference sequence). CDR3 DNA sequence: TGTGCCAGTTCGGGACAGGGGGCCGGTGAGCAGTTCTTC. Its protein product is CASSGQGAGEQFF.

The chain employs TRBV9 and TRBJ2-2; perhaps TRBD2 as D (7 bases). Trimming shortened V by 6 bases and J by 4 bases, and 16 bases separated the two germline ends. Germline values: CDR1 SGDLS, CDR2 YYNGEE. This CDR3 comprises 15 residues. CDR3 protein: CASTRTGGLTGELFF. As DNA, the CDR3 is TGTGCCAGCACCCGCACGGGGGGCCTCACCGGGGAGCTGTTTTTT.

This chain joins TRBV10-2 and TRBJ1-6; 7 positions match TRBD1. Per germline, CDR1 WSHSY and CDR2 SAAADI. J gave up 10 bases and V 10 bases, and 16 bases lay outside the gene matches. The CDR3 loop spans 15 amino acids. DNA of the CDR3: TGCGCCACTCAGACAGGGCCCGTCAGAGGCTCACCCCTCCACTTT. It is translated as CATQTGPVRGSPLHF.

The CDR3 DNA sequence: TGTGCCAGCAGCCAAGCCGGGACATATTACGAGCAGTACTTC. Translated, it gives CASSQAGTYYEQYF. The chain recombines TRBV14 with TRBJ2-7; D is perhaps TRBD1 (6 bases). The CDR3 is 14 amino acids. Trimming shortened V by 1 base and J by 4 bases, and 11 bases separated the two germline ends. Germline V gene data show CDR1 as SGHDN and CDR2 as FVKESK.

This chain connects TRBV27 to TRBJ1-1; 7 positions match TRBD1. Germline CDR1 reads MNHEY; CDR2 reads SMNVEV (reference sequence). This CDR3 spans 10 amino acids. Germline trimming cut 8 bases from V and 10 bases from J; bases unmatched to any gene: 4. The CDR3 DNA is TGTGCCAGCGGTCAGGGGGGAGCTTTCTTT. Translation: CASGQGGAFF.

In this sample, this clone turned up a few times. V usage is TRBV27 and J usage is TRBJ1-1; D is possibly TRBD1 (6 bases). V was clipped by 8 bases and J by 4 bases, with 20 bases between them. Germline V gene lookup returns CDR1 MNHEY and CDR2 SMNVEV (reference sequence). The CDR3 covers 15 residues. The CDR3 is CASALGAAASTEAFF. In DNA form, the CDR3 reads TGTGCCAGCGCCCTGGGGGCTGCTGCGAGCACTGAAGCTTTCTTT.

The chain combines TRBV11-2 with TRBJ1-2, with 8 bases that match TRBD1. V lost 3 bases to trimming and J lost 4 bases; unmatched junction nucleotides: 7. Germline assignment: CDR1 SGHAT and CDR2 FQNNGV. This CDR3 comprises 15 residues. CDR3 sequence reads: CASSFAGGGGYGYTF. The CDR3 DNA reads TGTGCCAGCAGCTTCGCAGGGGGCGGGGGCTATGGCTACACCTTC.

This chain connects TRBV6-4 to TRBJ2-5; D is perhaps TRBD1 (5 bases). Per germline, CDR1 MRHNA and CDR2 SNTAGT. Trimming removed 4 bases at V and 4 bases at J, with 10 bases between. CDR3 length: 13 residues. The CDR3 loop is CASSVQGGETQYF. CDR3 sequence (DNA): TGTGCCAGCAGTGTTCAGGGCGGAGAGACCCAGTACTTC.

This chain uses TRBV6-2 or TRBV6-3 with TRBJ1-1, with unresolved D. V lost 6 bases and J lost 0, with 8 bases in between. CDR1 MNHEY and CDR2 SVGEGT come from the germline V gene. The CDR3 sequence is 13 residues long. CDR3 amino acids: CASSLLMNTEAFF. CDR3 coding DNA: TGTGCCAGCAGCCTACTCATGAACACTGAAGCTTTCTTT.

Only a few counts were recorded for this clone. J is TRBJ2-5 and V is TRBV3-1 (or the pseudogene TRBV3-2); D possibly corresponds to TRBD1 (5 bases). The germline CDR1 and CDR2 sequences are LGHDT and YNNKEL (reference sequence). This CDR3 is 14 amino acids long. Trimming cost V 8 bases and J 4 bases, with 17 bases left between them. CDR3 coding DNA: TGTGCCAGCTTGGATCTTGGGGCCAGAGAGACCCAGTACTTC. This sequence encodes CASLDLGARETQYF.

The genes are TRBV7-9 and TRBJ1-4, with a weak D call TRBD1 (6 bases). This CDR3 spans 14 amino acids. Trimming removed 4 bases from V and 8 bases from J, with 14 bases in between. Germline values: CDR1 SEHNR, CDR2 FQNEAQ (reference sequence). The CDR3 loop reads CASSSQGSGEKLFF. The CDR3 DNA is TGTGCCAGCAGCTCACAGGGAAGTGGCGAAAAACTGTTTTTT.

The chain has TRBV28 and TRBJ1-1; 12 nucleotides agree with TRBD1. J lost 1 base, V lost 7 bases, and 19 bases had no gene match. The CDR3 has 20 residues. Germline V gene sequence: CDR1 MDHEN, CDR2 SYDVKM. This chain's CDR3 is CASKGSRDRGRWDPNTEAFF. The CDR3 region has the DNA TGTGCCAGCAAGGGCTCCCGGGACAGGGGGCGCTGGGATCCGAACACTGAAGCTTTCTTT.

This chain links TRBV30 with TRBJ2-7, with D perhaps TRBD2 (6 bases). From germline, CDR1 is GTSNPN and CDR2 SVGIG (reference sequence). V lost 0 bases, J lost 6 bases, and 12 bases lay in between. The CDR3 covers 13 residues. CDR3 region: CAWSVLAGREQYF. Here the CDR3 DNA reads TGTGCCTGGAGTGTACTAGCAGGGCGCGAGCAGTACTTC. The full variable domain, with the rest looked up from reference TRBV30 and TRBJ2-7, is SQTIHQWPATLVQPVGSPLSLECTVEGTSNPNLYWYRQAAGRGLQLLFYSVGIGQISSEVPQNLSASRPQDRQFILSSKKLLLSDSGFYLCAWSVLAGREQYFGPGTRLTVT.

V is TRBV11-2 and J is TRBJ1-2; D may be TRBD1 (5 bases). V was cut by 3 bases and J by 10 bases, with 15 bases left in between. CDR3 length: 13 amino acids. Germline CDR1 reads SGHAT; CDR2 reads FQNNGV. DNA for the CDR3: TGTGCCAGCAGCTTCCAGGGCTTCTTGGCCTACACCTTC. Encoded protein: CASSFQGFLAYTF.

This clone was seen ten or more times. In DNA form, the CDR3 reads TGTGCCAGCGGAAATCAGGGCTACTATGGCTACACCTTC. This gives the protein CASGNQGYYGYTF. V gene TRBV6-6 combines with J gene TRBJ1-2; D is possibly TRBD1 (5 bases). This CDR3 has 13 amino acids. Germline V gives CDR1 MNHNY, CDR2 SVGAGI (reference sequence). V lost 8 bases and J 3 bases, leaving 13 bases between the germline ends.

This clone came up once. The chain is built from TRBV7-8 and TRBJ1-2; 8 nucleotides align to TRBD1. With V trimmed by 10 bases and J by 6 bases, 7 bases remained unmatched. The CDR3 consists of 12 residues. Germline assignment: CDR1 SGHVS and CDR2 FQNEAQ. CDR3 in DNA: TGTGCCACCCCGGACAGGGAGGATGGCTACACCTTC. The encoded protein is CATPDREDGYTF.

The gene calls are TRBV14 and TRBJ2-3; 9 bases map to TRBD1. Germline V lookup: CDR1 SGHDN, CDR2 FVKESK. The CDR3 runs to 16 residues. J was trimmed by 6 bases and V by 2 bases; bases with no gene match: 9. Here the CDR3 reads CASSQLPGQGADTQYF. The CDR3 DNA sequence: TGTGCCAGCAGCCAACTACCGGGACAGGGAGCGGATACGCAGTATTTT. The full variable domain, with the rest looked up from reference TRBV14 and TRBJ2-3, is EAGVTQFPSHSVIEKGQTVTLRCDPISGHDNLYWYRRVMGKEIKFLLHFVKESKQDESGMPNNRFLAERTGGTYSTLKVQPAELEDSGVYFCASSQLPGQGADTQYFGPGTRLTVL.

This clone has at least ten counts. V gene TRBV30 combines with J gene TRBJ1-1; D not certain. The CDR3 is 12 amino acids. Per germline, CDR1 GTSNPN and CDR2 SVGIG (reference sequence). Trimming stripped 4 bases from V and 7 bases from J, with 13 bases between. CDR3 sequence reads: CAWTPASGEAFF. The CDR3 bases are TGTGCCTGGACCCCAGCCTCGGGTGAAGCTTTCTTT.

This clone was seen just once. The rearrangement joins TRBV15 to TRBJ1-4; weak D call: TRBD1 (5 bases). The V and J ends lost 3 bases and 6 bases respectively, with 8 bases between them. The CDR3 totals 13 residues. CDR1 LNHNV and CDR2 YYDKDF come from the germline V gene (reference sequence). The CDR3 DNA reads TGTGCCACCAGCAGGCGGGGGGATGAAAAACTGTTTTTT. Its protein is CATSRRGDEKLFF. The whole variable domain, filled in from reference TRBV15 and TRBJ1-4, reads DAMVIQNPRYQVTQFGKPVTLSCSQTLNHNVMYWYQQKSSQAPKLLFHYYDKDFNNEADTPDNFQSRRPNTSFCFLDIRSPGLGDTAMYLCATSRRGDEKLFFGSGTQLSVL.

The chain recombines TRBV6-1 with TRBJ1-4, with D tentatively TRBD1 (5 bases). The CDR3 is 17 residues long. Trimming cost V 1 base and J 5 bases, with 17 bases left between them. The germline V gene encodes CDR1 MNHNS and CDR2 SASEGT. The CDR3 is CASSEVWRGLTNEKLFF. The CDR3, as DNA: TGTGCCAGCAGTGAAGTGTGGAGGGGACTCACGAATGAAAAACTGTTTTTT.